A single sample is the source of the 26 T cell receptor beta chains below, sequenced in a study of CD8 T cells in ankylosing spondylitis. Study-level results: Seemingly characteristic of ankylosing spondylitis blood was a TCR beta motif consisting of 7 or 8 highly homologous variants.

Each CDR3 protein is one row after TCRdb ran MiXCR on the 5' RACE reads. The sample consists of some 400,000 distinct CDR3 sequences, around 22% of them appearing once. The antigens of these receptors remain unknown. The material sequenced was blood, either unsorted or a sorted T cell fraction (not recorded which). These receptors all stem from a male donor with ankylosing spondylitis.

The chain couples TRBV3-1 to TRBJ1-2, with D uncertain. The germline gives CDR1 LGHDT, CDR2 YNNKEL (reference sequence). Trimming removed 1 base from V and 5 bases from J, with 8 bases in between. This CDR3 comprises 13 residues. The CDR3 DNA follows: TGTGCCAGCAGCCAAGGGCGGCTATATGGCTACACCTTC. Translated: CASSQGRLYGYTF.

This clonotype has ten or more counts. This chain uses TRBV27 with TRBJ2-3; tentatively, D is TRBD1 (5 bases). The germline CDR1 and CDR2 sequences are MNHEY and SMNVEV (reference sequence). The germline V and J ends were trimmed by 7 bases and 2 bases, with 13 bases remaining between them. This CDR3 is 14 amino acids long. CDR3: CASNPQGLTDTQYF. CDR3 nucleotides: TGTGCCAGCAACCCTCAGGGTCTCACAGATACGCAGTATTTT.

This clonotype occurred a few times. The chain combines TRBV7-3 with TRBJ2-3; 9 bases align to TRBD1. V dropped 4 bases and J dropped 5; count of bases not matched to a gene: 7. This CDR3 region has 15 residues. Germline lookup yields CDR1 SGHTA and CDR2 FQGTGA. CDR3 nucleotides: TGTGCCAGCAGCTATTCCGGGACAGGGTTAGATACGCAGTATTTT. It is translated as CASSYSGTGLDTQYF.

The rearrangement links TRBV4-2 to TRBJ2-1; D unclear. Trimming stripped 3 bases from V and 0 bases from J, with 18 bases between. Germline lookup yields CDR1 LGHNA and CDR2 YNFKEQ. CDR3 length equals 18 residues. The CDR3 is CASSHPPRQRSSYNEQFF. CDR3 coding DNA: TGTGCCAGCAGCCATCCCCCCCGACAAAGAAGCTCCTACAATGAGCAGTTCTTC.

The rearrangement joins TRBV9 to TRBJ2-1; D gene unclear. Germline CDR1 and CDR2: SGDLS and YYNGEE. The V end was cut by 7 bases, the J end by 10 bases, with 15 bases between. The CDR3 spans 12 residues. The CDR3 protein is CASEPPGNEQFF. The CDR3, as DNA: TGTGCCAGCGAGCCACCAGGCAACGAGCAGTTCTTC.

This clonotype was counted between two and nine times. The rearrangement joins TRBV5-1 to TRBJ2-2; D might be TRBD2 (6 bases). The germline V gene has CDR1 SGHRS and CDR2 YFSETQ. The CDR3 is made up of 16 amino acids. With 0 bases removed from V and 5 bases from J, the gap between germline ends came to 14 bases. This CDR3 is CASSLAWGEMTGELFF. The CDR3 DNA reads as TGCGCCAGCAGCTTGGCCTGGGGGGAGATGACCGGGGAGCTGTTTTTT.

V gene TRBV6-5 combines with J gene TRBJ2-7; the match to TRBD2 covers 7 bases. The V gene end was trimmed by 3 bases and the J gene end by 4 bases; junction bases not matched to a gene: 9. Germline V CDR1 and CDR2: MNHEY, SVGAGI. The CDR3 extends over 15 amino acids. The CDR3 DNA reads TGTGCCAGCAGTTATTCGGCGGGAGTCCCATACGAGCAGTACTTC. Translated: CASSYSAGVPYEQYF.

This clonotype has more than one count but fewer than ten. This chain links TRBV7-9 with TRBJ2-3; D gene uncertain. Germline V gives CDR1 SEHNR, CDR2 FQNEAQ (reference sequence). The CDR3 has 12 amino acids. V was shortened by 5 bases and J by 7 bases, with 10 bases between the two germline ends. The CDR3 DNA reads TGTGCCAGCAGCGCCTCTAGGTATACGCAGTATTTT. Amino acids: CASSASRYTQYF.

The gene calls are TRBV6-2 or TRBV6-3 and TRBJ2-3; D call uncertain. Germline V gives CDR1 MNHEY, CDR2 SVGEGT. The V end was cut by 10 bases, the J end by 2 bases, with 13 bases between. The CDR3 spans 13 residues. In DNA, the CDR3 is TGTGCCATTTCAACGACTCCCACAGATACGCAGTATTTT. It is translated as CAISTTPTDTQYF.

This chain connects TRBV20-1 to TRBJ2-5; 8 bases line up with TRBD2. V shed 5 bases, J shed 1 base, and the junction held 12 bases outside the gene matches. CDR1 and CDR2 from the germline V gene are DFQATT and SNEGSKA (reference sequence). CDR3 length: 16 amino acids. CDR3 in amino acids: CSAGGNSGTRQETQYF. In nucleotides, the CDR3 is TGCAGTGCTGGGGGGAATAGCGGGACCCGCCAAGAGACCCAGTACTTC.

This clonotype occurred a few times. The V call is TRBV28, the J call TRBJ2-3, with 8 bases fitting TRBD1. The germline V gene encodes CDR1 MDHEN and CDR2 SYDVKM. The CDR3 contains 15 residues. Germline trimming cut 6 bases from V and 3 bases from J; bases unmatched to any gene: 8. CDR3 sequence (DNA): TGTGCCAGCAGGTCCCGGGACAGGATGACAGATACGCAGTATTTT. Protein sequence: CASRSRDRMTDTQYF.

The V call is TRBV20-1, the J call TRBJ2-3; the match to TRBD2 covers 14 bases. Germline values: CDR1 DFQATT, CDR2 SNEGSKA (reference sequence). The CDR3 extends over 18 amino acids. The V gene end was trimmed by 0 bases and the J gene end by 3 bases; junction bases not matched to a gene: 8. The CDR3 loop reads CSARDRRLAGGRTDTQYF. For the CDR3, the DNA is TGCAGTGCTAGAGATCGGAGACTAGCGGGAGGGAGGACAGATACGCAGTATTTT.

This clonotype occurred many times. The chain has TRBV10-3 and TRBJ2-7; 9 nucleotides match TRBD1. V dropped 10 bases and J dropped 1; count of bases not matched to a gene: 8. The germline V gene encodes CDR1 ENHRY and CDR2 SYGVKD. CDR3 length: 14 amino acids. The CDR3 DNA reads TGTGCCACCCGCCGGGACAGGGTGTCCTACGAGCAGTACTTC. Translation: CATRRDRVSYEQYF.

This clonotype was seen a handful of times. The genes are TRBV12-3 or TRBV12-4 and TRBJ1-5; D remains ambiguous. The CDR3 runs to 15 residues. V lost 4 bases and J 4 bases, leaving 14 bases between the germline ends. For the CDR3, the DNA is TGTGCCAGCAGTTCCCCTTGGCCGGAGAATCAGCCCCAGCATTTT. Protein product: CASSSPWPENQPQHF.

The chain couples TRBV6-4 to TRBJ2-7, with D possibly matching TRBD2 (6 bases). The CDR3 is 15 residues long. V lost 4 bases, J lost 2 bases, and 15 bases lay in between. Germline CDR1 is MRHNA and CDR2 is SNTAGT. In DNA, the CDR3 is TGTGCCAGCAGTGCGCGGTCGGGAGCCCCCTACGAGCAGTACTTC. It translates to CASSARSGAPYEQYF.

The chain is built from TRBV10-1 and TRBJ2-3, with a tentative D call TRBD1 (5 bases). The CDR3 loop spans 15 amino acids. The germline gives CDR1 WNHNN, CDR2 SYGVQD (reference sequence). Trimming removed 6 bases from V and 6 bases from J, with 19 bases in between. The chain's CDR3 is CASSPWSDRGDTQYF. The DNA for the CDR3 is TGCGCCAGCAGCCCCTGGTCCGACAGAGGCGATACGCAGTATTTT.

The CDR3 sequence is CASSLAPAGGNTGELFF. The CDR3 DNA reads as TGTGCCAGCAGCTTAGCCCCAGCGGGAGGGAACACCGGGGAGCTGTTTTTT. The J gene is TRBJ2-2, the V gene TRBV7-6, with 9 bases fitting TRBD2. Germline V CDR1 and CDR2: SGHVS, FNYEAQ. This CDR3 contains 17 residues. With V trimmed by 0 bases and J by 1 base, 3 bases remained unmatched.

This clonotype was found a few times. Here the CDR3 DNA reads TGCGCCAGCAGCCTATACTCAACAGGTTCGGGGGCAGATACGCAGTATTTT. Its translation is CASSLYSTGSGADTQYF. This chain connects TRBV5-1 to TRBJ2-3, with a tentative D call TRBD2 (6 bases). Germline lookup yields CDR1 SGHRS and CDR2 YFSETQ. The CDR3 spans 17 residues. V was clipped by 4 bases and J by 4 bases, with 22 bases between them.

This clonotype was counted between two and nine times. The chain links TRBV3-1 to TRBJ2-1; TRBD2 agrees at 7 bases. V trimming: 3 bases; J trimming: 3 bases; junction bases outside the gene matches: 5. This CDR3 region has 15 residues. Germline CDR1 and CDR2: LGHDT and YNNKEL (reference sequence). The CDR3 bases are TGTGCCAGCAGCCAGGATAGCGGGTACTACAATGAGCAGTTCTTC. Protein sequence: CASSQDSGYYNEQFF.

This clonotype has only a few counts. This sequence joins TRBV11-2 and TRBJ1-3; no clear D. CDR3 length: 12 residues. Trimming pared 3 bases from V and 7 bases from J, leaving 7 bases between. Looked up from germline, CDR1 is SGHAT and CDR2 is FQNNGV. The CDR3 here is CASSFAGNTIYF. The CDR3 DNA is TGTGCCAGCAGCTTCGCGGGGAACACCATATATTTT.

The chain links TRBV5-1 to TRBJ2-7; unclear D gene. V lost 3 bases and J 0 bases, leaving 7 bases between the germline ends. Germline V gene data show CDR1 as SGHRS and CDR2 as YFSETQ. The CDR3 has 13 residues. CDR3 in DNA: TGCGCCAGCAGCTCCCGGAGCTCCTACGAGCAGTACTTC. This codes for CASSSRSSYEQYF.

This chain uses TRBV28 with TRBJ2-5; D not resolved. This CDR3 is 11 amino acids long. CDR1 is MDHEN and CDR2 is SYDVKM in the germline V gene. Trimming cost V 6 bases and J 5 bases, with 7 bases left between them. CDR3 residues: CASRGLETQYF. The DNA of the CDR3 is TGTGCCAGCAGGGGGTTGGAGACCCAGTACTTC.

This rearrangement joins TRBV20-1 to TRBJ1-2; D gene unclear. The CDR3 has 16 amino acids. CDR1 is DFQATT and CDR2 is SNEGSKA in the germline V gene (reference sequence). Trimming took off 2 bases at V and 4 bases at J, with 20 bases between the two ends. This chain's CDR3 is CSARSREPTELYGYTF. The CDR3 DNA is TGCAGTGCTAGATCGAGAGAGCCTACGGAACTCTATGGCTACACCTTC.

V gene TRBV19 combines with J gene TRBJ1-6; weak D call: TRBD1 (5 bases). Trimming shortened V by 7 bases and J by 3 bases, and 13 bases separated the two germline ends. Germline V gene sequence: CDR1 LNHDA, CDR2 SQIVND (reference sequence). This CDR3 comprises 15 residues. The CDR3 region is CASTSGRGYNSPLHF. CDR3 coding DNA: TGTGCCAGTACCTCCGGGAGGGGCTATAATTCACCCCTCCACTTT.

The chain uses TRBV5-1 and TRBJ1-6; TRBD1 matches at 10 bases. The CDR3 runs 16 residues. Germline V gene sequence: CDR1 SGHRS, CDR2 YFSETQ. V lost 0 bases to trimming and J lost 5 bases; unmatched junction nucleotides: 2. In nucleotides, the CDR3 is TGCGCCAGCAGCTTGGAGGGACAGGGGAATAATTCACCCCTCCACTTT. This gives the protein CASSLEGQGNNSPLHF.

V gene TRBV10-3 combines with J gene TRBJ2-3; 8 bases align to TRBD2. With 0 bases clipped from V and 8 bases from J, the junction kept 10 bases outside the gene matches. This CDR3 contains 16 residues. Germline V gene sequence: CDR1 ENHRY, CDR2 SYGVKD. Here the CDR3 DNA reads TGTGCCATCAGTGAGTCGACCGGCGGGGCGGGGGGTACGCAGTATTTT. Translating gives CAISESTGGAGGTQYF.